The 12 T cell receptor beta chains in this list originate from one sample, sequenced in a study of CD8 T cells in ankylosing spondylitis. General study results and limits: Seven or eight highly homologous variants formed a TCR beta motif that appeared characteristic of ankylosing spondylitis blood.

These receptors lack a known antigen. TCRdb fed the 5' RACE reads into MiXCR, producing one record per CDR3 protein. The profile covers over 600,000 distinct CDR3 sequences, with 15% to 20% appearing a single time and under 20% taken by the ten largest. The sequenced sample consisted of blood, either unsorted or a sorted T cell fraction (not recorded which). These receptors came from a male donor with ankylosing spondylitis.

Ten or more counts support this clonotype. J is TRBJ2-2 and V is TRBV10-3; D perhaps matches TRBD1 (6 bases). Trimming took off 5 bases at V and 0 bases at J, with 10 bases between the two ends. Germline CDR1 and CDR2: ENHRY and SYGVKD. The CDR3 loop spans 15 amino acids. DNA for the CDR3: TGTGCCATCAGTCCGACAGGTTCGAACACCGGGGAGCTGTTTTTT. It yields the protein CAISPTGSNTGELFF.

A few counts support this clonotype. This rearrangement joins TRBV4-1 to TRBJ2-2, with no clear D. V was cut by 2 bases and J by 3 bases, with 4 bases left in between. Germline CDR1 and CDR2: MGHRA and YSYEKL. This CDR3 is 13 amino acids long. The CDR3 loop is CASSQRDTGELFF. DNA of the CDR3: TGCGCCAGCAGCCAACGGGACACCGGGGAGCTGTTTTTT.

The chain recombines TRBV18 with TRBJ2-5; the D gene is possibly TRBD1 (7 bases). CDR3 length equals 14 residues. Germline CDR1 KGHSH, CDR2 LQKENI. Between the trimmed V and J ends, which lost 6 bases and 5 bases, there was a span of 16 bases. The CDR3 loop is CASSATTGRETQYF. The CDR3 nucleotides are TGTGCCAGCTCCGCCACGACAGGGAGGGAGACCCAGTACTTC.

This rearrangement joins TRBV24-1 to TRBJ2-1; no firm D call. Germline-derived CDR1 and CDR2 are KGHDR and SFDVKD. The CDR3 runs 16 residues. The V end was cut by 4 bases, the J end by 0 bases, with 12 bases between. The CDR3: CATSDTYSSSYNEQFF. In DNA form, the CDR3 reads TGTGCCACCAGTGACACCTACTCGAGCTCCTACAATGAGCAGTTCTTC.

This clonotype was counted between two and nine times. The chain employs TRBV29-1 and TRBJ2-7; D possibly matches TRBD1 or TRBD2 (5 bases each). Germline CDR1 SQVTM, CDR2 ANQGSEA. V shed 6 bases and J shed 0 bases, with 21 bases lying between them. This CDR3 contains 16 residues. The CDR3 is CSVKQTNPGGSYEQYF. DNA for the CDR3: TGCAGCGTAAAACAAACGAACCCTGGGGGCTCCTACGAGCAGTACTTC.

The rearrangement joins TRBV2 to TRBJ2-2; 12 bases map to TRBD2. J gave up 6 bases and V 6 bases, and 11 bases lay outside the gene matches. The CDR3 is 17 amino acids. Germline V gives CDR1 SNHLY, CDR2 FYNNEI. This CDR3 reads CASRGQLAGGPAGELFF. The CDR3 region has the DNA TGTGCCAGCAGGGGGCAACTAGCGGGGGGTCCCGCCGGGGAGCTGTTTTTT.

This rearrangement joins TRBV5-1 to TRBJ1-2; D is perhaps TRBD1 (6 bases). V was shortened by 2 bases and J by 2 bases, with 13 bases between the two germline ends. The CDR3 contains 15 residues. From germline, CDR1 is SGHRS and CDR2 YFSETQ. The CDR3 region is CASSLNRDKNYGYTF. The CDR3 DNA reads as TGCGCCAGCAGCTTAAACCGGGACAAGAACTATGGCTACACCTTC.

The rearrangement uses TRBV30 and TRBJ2-1, with 13 bases matching TRBD2. This CDR3 spans 15 amino acids. J lost 6 bases, V lost 3 bases, and 5 bases had no gene match. Germline V lookup: CDR1 GTSNPN, CDR2 SVGIG (reference sequence). In DNA, the CDR3 is TGTGCCTGGAGGGGGAGGACTAGCGGGAGCAATGAGCAGTTCTTC. Its translation: CAWRGRTSGSNEQFF. Full variable domain (missing parts from reference TRBV30 and TRBJ2-1): SQTIHQWPATLVQPVGSPLSLECTVEGTSNPNLYWYRQAAGRGLQLLFYSVGIGQISSEVPQNLSASRPQDRQFILSSKKLLLSDSGFYLCAWRGRTSGSNEQFFGPGTRLTVL.

CDR3 in amino acids: CASSLRVRGTDEQFF. In DNA, the CDR3 is TGTGCCAGCAGTTTAAGAGTCAGGGGGACGGATGAGCAGTTCTTC. The V call is TRBV27, the J call TRBJ2-1; TRBD1 matches 7 bases. This CDR3 is built from 15 residues. Trimming cost V 2 bases and J 8 bases; bases outside gene matches: 9. CDR1 is MNHEY and CDR2 is SMNVEV in the germline V gene (reference sequence).

This chain joins TRBV27 and TRBJ2-1; no reliable D call. Germline V gene sequence: CDR1 MNHEY, CDR2 SMNVEV (reference sequence). Trimming removed 3 bases from V and 9 bases from J, with 12 bases in between. There are 13 residues in the CDR3. This CDR3 is CASSFVRAAEQFF. In DNA, the CDR3 is TGTGCCAGCAGTTTCGTTAGGGCGGCTGAGCAGTTCTTC.

The rearrangement joins TRBV7-9 to TRBJ2-3; no definite D call. This CDR3 is 13 amino acids long. Germline CDR1 and CDR2: SEHNR and FQNEAQ (reference sequence). V was shortened by 2 bases and J by 3 bases, with 6 bases between the two germline ends. The CDR3 DNA sequence: TGTGCCAGCAGCTTACGGAATACAGATACGCAGTATTTT. The encoded protein is CASSLRNTDTQYF.

This clonotype appeared a few times. This rearrangement joins TRBV7-9 to TRBJ2-3; 7 positions agree with TRBD2. Germline-derived CDR1 and CDR2 are SEHNR and FQNEAQ (reference sequence). The J segment lost 5 bases and the V segment lost 5 bases, leaving 7 bases of the junction unmatched. This CDR3 has 14 residues. The CDR3 DNA sequence: TGTGCCAGCAGCCGGAGCGGGACTCGAGATACGCAGTATTTT. Amino acids: CASSRSGTRDTQYF.